A single T cell receptor (beta chain) is shown here with its context. Its specificity is not known. TCRdb reprocessed the RT-PCR reads with MiXCR, giving one entry per CDR3 protein. Altogether about 780,000 distinct CDR3 sequences are present, 18% being singletons, with the ten largest covering about 11%. This sample is part of a study of response to subunit inactivated influenza vaccine. Germline loops: CDR1 MNHEY, CDR2 SVGEGT. Trimming shortened V by 0 bases and J by 6 bases, and 6 bases separated the two germline ends. This CDR3 contains 12 residues. Findings of the study overall: The authors suggested that every seasonal influenza vaccination recruits few new T cells.

This receptor was identified in a man aged 45-65 years who received an inactivated influenza vaccine. This sequence joins TRBV6-2 or TRBV6-3 and TRBJ2-7; D is uncertain. The material was PBMCs from blood, obtained about 5 days after vaccination. The CDR3 nucleotides are TGTGCCAGCAGTTACTCGCTGGTCGAGCAGTACTTC. Encoded protein: CASSYSLVEQYF.